Sequencing of this TCR beta chain was carried out in a study of OX40 agonist ivuxolimab in advanced cancers. Study results and limitations: Near-lowest levels of clonal expansion characterized partial responders at 0.1-3.0 mg/kg.

Libraries were prepared by immunoSEQ multiplex PCR; TCRdb keeps only in-frame clonotypes and omits some of them. This table holds tens of thousands of clones, 65% to 85% found once. Autoimmune disease history or systemic immunosuppression barred patients. This clone turned up a few times. Its antigen is not known. The material was CD4+ or CD8+ T cells sorted from blood, obtained in a trial of the OX40 agonist ivuxolimab. This receptor was taken from an adult with an advanced solid tumor such as melanoma, head and neck, liver or kidney cancer.

The chain's CDR3 is CASSQDFGGTGEQYF. The DNA for the CDR3 is TGTGCCAGCAGCCAAGATTTCGGGGGGACGGGCGAGCAGTACTTC. This rearrangement joins TRBV4-2 to TRBJ2-7; 7 positions match TRBD2. In germline, CDR1 is LGHNA, CDR2 YNFKEQ. This CDR3 region has 15 residues. Trimming cost V 0 bases and J 6 bases; bases outside gene matches: 8.